Following are 9 T cell receptor beta chains from one sample sequenced in a study of yellow fever vaccine responses in identical twins. Each CDR3 protein is one row after TCRdb ran MiXCR on the RT-PCR reads. Here the sample spans 17,000 or so distinct CDR3 sequences, around three quarters being singletons. Specimen: T cells from blood (PBMCs), unsorted or a sorted subset (not recorded which), collected before or after yellow fever vaccination (not recorded which). Receptors originate from a woman younger than 35 who received the yellow fever vaccine.

This clonotype was counted between two and nine times. This chain uses TRBV24-1 with TRBJ2-1; 8 positions agree with TRBD2. The junction had 10 bases not matched to a gene; V was cut back by 4 bases and J by 6 bases. CDR3 length: 16 amino acids. From germline, CDR1 is KGHDR and CDR2 SFDVKD. The CDR3 sequence: CATSEPGGGAVNEQFF. The CDR3 bases are TGTGCCACCAGTGAACCCGGGGGGGGGGCTGTCAATGAGCAGTTCTTC.

V is TRBV5-1 and J is TRBJ2-7, with 8 nucleotides matching TRBD2. CDR3 size: 15 residues. Trimming cost V 4 bases and J 0 bases; bases outside gene matches: 6. Germline CDR1 and CDR2: SGHRS and YFSETQ. This CDR3 reads CASSPGLGASYEQYV. CDR3 DNA: TGCGCCAGCAGCCCGGGACTAGGGGCCTCCTACGAGCAGTACGTC.

In its sample, this clonotype was seen once. The chain recombines TRBV3-1 with TRBJ2-5; the D is unclear. The V and J ends lost 0 bases and 5 bases respectively, with 10 bases between them. The CDR3 spans 14 residues. The germline V gene has CDR1 LGHDT and CDR2 YNNKEL (reference sequence). CDR3 sequence reads: CASSQDRRFETQYF. The CDR3 region has the DNA TGTGCCAGCAGCCAAGATCGGAGATTCGAGACCCAGTACTTC.

The chain has TRBV18 and TRBJ2-7, with D uncertain. V gave up 0 bases and J gave up 2 bases, with 11 bases separating them. Germline-derived CDR1 and CDR2 are KGHSH and LQKENI. There are 15 residues in the CDR3. CDR3 sequence (DNA): TGTGCCAGCTCACCACCGGGGAATCTGGCCTACGAGCAGTACTTC. It is translated as CASSPPGNLAYEQYF.

V gene TRBV11-3 combines with J gene TRBJ2-1; 10 bases map to TRBD2. The CDR3 totals 15 residues. Germline CDR1 is SGHNT and CDR2 is YENEEA. The V and J ends lost 4 bases and 4 bases, in that order; junction bases with no gene match: 4. The chain's CDR3 is CASSSSGSEYNEQFF. DNA for the CDR3: TGTGCCAGCAGCTCTAGCGGGAGTGAGTACAATGAGCAGTTCTTC.

This chain links TRBV3-1 with TRBJ2-2; D unresolved. The CDR3 covers 11 residues. The germline V gene has CDR1 LGHDT and CDR2 YNNKEL (reference sequence). Trimming took off 6 bases at V and 3 bases at J, with 2 bases between the two ends. CDR3 sequence (DNA): TGTGCCAGCAGTCACACCGGGGAGCTGTTTTTT. It specifies CASSHTGELFF.

The chain has TRBV6-4 and TRBJ2-7; D not certain. Germline V CDR1 and CDR2: MRHNA, SNTAGT. Deletions cut 2 bases from V and 3 bases from J, with 5 bases between. The length of the CDR3 is 12 residues. The CDR3 DNA reads as TGTGCCAGCAGTGACAGAGTCTACGAGCAGTACTTC. Protein: CASSDRVYEQYF.

This clonotype was recorded only once. A junction boundary mismatches the germline segment, possibly from a read error. The chain joins TRBV6-1 to TRBJ1-5; the D is unclear. The CDR3 contains 12 residues. Germline V lookup: CDR1 MNHNS, CDR2 SASEGT. The CDR3 protein is CASSHTVLSFYF. In DNA, the CDR3 is TGTGCCAGCAGCCACACAGTTCTCTCCTTCTATTTT.

The J gene is TRBJ2-7, the V gene TRBV3-1; TRBD1 or TRBD2 may be the D gene (5 bases each). The CDR3 is 14 residues long. Trimming removed 9 bases at V and 3 bases at J, with 18 bases between. The germline V gene has CDR1 LGHDT and CDR2 YNNKEL (reference sequence). DNA for the CDR3: TGTGCCAGATTTAGGGCAGTGGGGGACTACGAGCAGTACGTC. Translated: CARFRAVGDYEQYV.